This entry lists 23 T cell receptor beta chains sequenced from one sample in a study of CD8+ T cells in alopecia areata. As the sequencing template, cDNA was produced by extracting RNA and reverse transcribing it. Profiling relied on immunoSEQ multiplex PCR, and the TCRdb table lists in-frame clones only, not all of them. The data hold approximately 100,000 clones, with approximately 58% observed a single time. Sequencing was carried out using CD4+ T cells sorted from blood. The origin of the receptors is a human donor in good health.

The gene calls are TRBV29-1 and TRBJ1-1; 8 bases map to TRBD1. Germline-derived CDR1 and CDR2 are SQVTM and ANQGSEA. The CDR3 sequence is 14 residues long. The CDR3 reads CIGIRTGLNTEAFF. Written as DNA, the CDR3 is TGCATCGGCATACGGACAGGGCTGAACACTGAAGCTTTCTTT.

The CDR3 region has the DNA TGCAGCTCCTCCTGGGCCCGCGGCAATGAGCAGTTCTTC. The encoded protein is CSSSWARGNEQFF. The chain has TRBV29-1 and TRBJ2-1; the D is unclear. CDR1 and CDR2 from the germline V gene are SQVTM and ANQGSEA. CDR3 length: 13 residues. The germline V and J ends were trimmed by 8 bases and 6 bases, with 17 bases remaining between them.

The chain employs TRBV15 and TRBJ1-2, with unresolved D. From germline, CDR1 is LNHNV and CDR2 YYDKDF (reference sequence). V lost 1 base and J lost 3, with 9 bases in between. The length of the CDR3 is 14 residues. CDR3 coding DNA: TGTGCCACCAGCAGAGGAACAGACTACTATGGCTACACCTTC. This codes for CATSRGTDYYGYTF.

The rearrangement joins TRBV28 to TRBJ2-2; a weak D match, TRBD1 (6 bases). V dropped 6 bases and J dropped 4 bases, with 21 bases sitting between them. This CDR3 is built from 17 residues. Germline CDR1 is MDHEN and CDR2 is SYDVKM. CDR3 coding DNA: TGTGCCAGCAGCCCACCCCTCCAGGGGCACGGCACCGGGGAGCTGTTTTTT. It yields the protein CASSPPLQGHGTGELFF.

This clone was seen a few times. This chain connects TRBV7-2 to TRBJ2-3; possible D gene TRBD1, 5 bases. Trimming left V 1 base short and J 11 bases short, with 13 bases between. Germline V gene sequence: CDR1 SGHTA, CDR2 FQGNSA. CDR3 length equals 13 residues. The CDR3 is CASSLGEQGRQYF. CDR3 sequence (DNA): TGTGCCAGCAGCTTAGGAGAGCAGGGAAGGCAGTATTTT. The complete variable domain, with remaining parts taken from reference TRBV7-2 and TRBJ2-3, reads GAGVSQSPSNKVTEKGKDVELRCDPISGHTALYWYRQSLGQGLEFLIYFQGNSAPDKSGLPSDRFSAERTGGSVSTLTIQRTQQEDSAVYLCASSLGEQGRQYFGPGTRLTVL.

This clone was recorded once. This chain connects TRBV2 to TRBJ1-3; D unresolved. This CDR3 is 14 amino acids long. Germline loops: CDR1 SNHLY, CDR2 FYNNEI. V shed 6 bases and J shed 4 bases, with 13 bases lying between them. CDR3: CASSPAESGNTIYF. Here the CDR3 DNA reads TGTGCCAGCAGCCCCGCGGAATCAGGAAACACCATATATTTT.

This clone occurred a few times. The chain couples TRBV30 to TRBJ2-5; TRBD1 agrees at 9 bases. CDR1 is GTSNPN and CDR2 is SVGIG in the germline V gene (reference sequence). The CDR3 runs 13 residues. The junction had 2 bases not matched to a gene; V was cut back by 4 bases and J by 2 bases. The CDR3 is CAWNRGLQETQYF. In nucleotides, the CDR3 is TGTGCCTGGAACAGGGGGCTACAAGAGACCCAGTACTTC.

J is TRBJ1-6 and V is TRBV6-5, with a tentative D call TRBD1 (5 bases). Deletions cut 6 bases from V and 10 bases from J, with 13 bases between. In germline, CDR1 is MNHEY, CDR2 SVGAGI. The CDR3 runs to 13 residues. CDR3 region: CASRGTDLSPLHF. CDR3 DNA: TGTGCCAGCAGGGGGACGGATCTATCACCCCTCCACTTT.

The genes are TRBV2 and TRBJ1-6; D is unclear. This CDR3 contains 11 residues. CDR1 SNHLY and CDR2 FYNNEI come from the germline V gene. V was pared by 5 bases and J by 8 bases, with 4 bases between. The CDR3 DNA sequence: TGTGCCAGCAGTTTAGATTCACCCCTCCACTTT. Translating it yields CASSLDSPLHF.

This clone is a singleton in its sample. This chain links TRBV7-9 with TRBJ2-1, with TRBD1 matching over 10 bases. The CDR3 has 17 residues. V was pared by 5 bases and J by 0 bases, with 7 bases of the junction left unmatched. Germline V gene sequence: CDR1 SEHNR, CDR2 FQNEAQ (reference sequence). The CDR3 sequence: CASSQGQGISSYNEQFF. The DNA for the CDR3 is TGTGCCAGCAGCCAGGGACAGGGGATAAGCTCCTACAATGAGCAGTTCTTC.

This chain connects TRBV10-3 to TRBJ1-6; 9 nucleotides agree with TRBD1. Germline trimming cut 3 bases from V and 6 bases from J; bases unmatched to any gene: 6. The CDR3 is 16 amino acids. Germline CDR1 reads ENHRY; CDR2 reads SYGVKD. CDR3 protein: CAISDSGTGSNSPLHF. CDR3 nucleotides: TGTGCCATCAGTGACTCCGGGACAGGGAGTAATTCACCCCTCCACTTT.

The chain combines TRBV5-1 with TRBJ1-1; 9 positions match TRBD1. The V segment lost 0 bases and the J segment 4 bases; nucleotides outside the gene matches: 4. CDR1 is SGHRS, CDR2 YFSETQ, per germline. The CDR3 sequence is 15 residues long. In DNA form, the CDR3 reads TGCGCCAGCAGCTTGGGACAGGGGGTGAGCACTGAAGCTTTCTTT. It yields the protein CASSLGQGVSTEAFF.

This chain joins TRBV29-1 and TRBJ2-5, with a weak D call TRBD1 (5 bases). Germline loops: CDR1 SQVTM, CDR2 ANQGSEA. Trimming removed 0 bases at V and 1 base at J, with 9 bases between. The CDR3 totals 14 residues. CDR3 DNA sequence: TGCAGCGTTGAAGAGTCAGGGATCCAAGAGACCCAGTACTTC. Translated, it gives CSVEESGIQETQYF.

This chain connects TRBV4-3 to TRBJ2-5, with D unresolved. The V gene lost 4 bases and the J gene lost 2 bases, with 17 bases spanning the gap. Germline V lookup: CDR1 LGHNA, CDR2 YSLEER. The CDR3 spans 16 residues. CDR3 protein: CASSPRTDNQQETQYF. The CDR3 DNA sequence: TGCGCCAGCAGCCCCCGGACCGACAACCAGCAAGAGACCCAGTACTTC.

The table lists this clone with a few counts. The rearrangement joins TRBV4-3 to TRBJ2-5, with D maybe TRBD1 (5 bases). V was shortened by 2 bases and J by 5 bases, with 15 bases between the two germline ends. The CDR3 loop spans 15 amino acids. Germline-derived CDR1 and CDR2 are LGHNA and YSLEER. The CDR3 is CASSQRRRTSETQYF. Here the CDR3 DNA reads TGCGCCAGCAGCCAAAGGCGACGGACATCGGAGACCCAGTACTTC.

The chain is built from TRBV14 and TRBJ2-5; possible D gene TRBD2, 6 bases. With 0 bases removed from V and 5 bases from J, the gap between germline ends came to 19 bases. Germline assignment: CDR1 SGHDN and CDR2 FVKESK. CDR3 length: 17 residues. CDR3 nucleotides: TGTGCCAGCAGCCAAGATAGGTGGGGACTCCGCCGGGAGACCCAGTACTTC. It yields the protein CASSQDRWGLRRETQYF.

This rearrangement joins TRBV29-1 to TRBJ2-2; D may correspond to TRBD1 or TRBD2 (6 bases each). Deletions cut 4 bases from V and 7 bases from J, with 19 bases between. From germline, CDR1 is SQVTM and CDR2 ANQGSEA. The CDR3 totals 15 residues. In DNA form, the CDR3 reads TGCAGCGTTGTGGGCAGGGGAGGAGTCGGCGGGGAGCTGTTTTTT. It specifies CSVVGRGGVGGELFF.

The chain couples TRBV30 to TRBJ2-5; 7 bases fit TRBD1. The CDR3 sequence is 13 residues long. The germline CDR1 and CDR2 sequences are GTSNPN and SVGIG (reference sequence). After removal of 5 bases from V and 7 bases from J, the junction contained 10 bases not matched to a gene. CDR3 nucleotides: TGTGCCTGGTCCCGGGCTAGGACAGGGACCCAGTACTTC. It translates to CAWSRARTGTQYF.

In its sample, this clone was seen a few times. This chain connects TRBV29-1 to TRBJ1-2, with 7 bases aligning to TRBD1. With 7 bases clipped from V and 8 bases from J, the junction kept 7 bases outside the gene matches. This CDR3 is 11 amino acids long. CDR1 SQVTM and CDR2 ANQGSEA come from the germline V gene. The CDR3 DNA sequence: TGCAGCGGCACAACAGGGGACGGCTACACCTTC. As protein: CSGTTGDGYTF.

The chain combines TRBV4-1 with TRBJ1-5; no firm D call. The CDR3 loop spans 16 amino acids. The germline V and J ends were trimmed by 4 bases and 7 bases, with 20 bases remaining between them. Germline CDR1 is MGHRA and CDR2 is YSYEKL. As DNA, the CDR3 is TGCGCCAGCAGCCTCACCCAGTCTCCCGAAGGACAGCCCCAGCATTTT. It codes for CASSLTQSPEGQPQHF.

V usage is TRBV6-5 and J usage is TRBJ1-2; unclear D gene. With 2 bases removed from V and 5 bases from J, the gap between germline ends came to 6 bases. Germline values: CDR1 MNHEY, CDR2 SVGAGI. CDR3 length: 12 amino acids. The CDR3 bases are TGTGCCAGCAGTTACCGAGGGTATGGCTACACCTTC. This gives the protein CASSYRGYGYTF.

This clone was seen only a few times. The chain links TRBV6-1 to TRBJ2-3; 9 positions agree with TRBD1. J lost 1 base, V lost 4 bases, and 0 bases had no gene match. Germline V gene sequence: CDR1 MNHNS, CDR2 SASEGT. This CDR3 region has 14 residues. CDR3 sequence reads: CASSGTGGTDTQYF. The CDR3 DNA is TGTGCCAGCAGTGGGACAGGGGGCACAGATACGCAGTATTTT.

This clone was counted between two and nine times. This chain connects TRBV4-1 to TRBJ2-5; D is perhaps TRBD1 (8 bases). Germline CDR1 MGHRA, CDR2 YSYEKL. This CDR3 has 16 amino acids. With 2 bases removed from V and 4 bases from J, the gap between germline ends came to 17 bases. CDR3 coding DNA: TGCGCCAGCAGCCAACCGGGAGGACAGGGACGAGAGACCCAGTACTTC. It encodes CASSQPGGQGRETQYF.